The rows below give T cell receptor beta chains drawn from one sample of a study of cytomegalovirus exposure and HLA in healthy donors. Only in-frame clones appear in the TCRdb table, and some are missing; sequencing was by immunoSEQ multiplex PCR. Of more than 80,000 clones in the sample, roughly 79% are singletons; the top ten hold 13% to 15%. What was sequenced was PBMCs. The receptors here all came from a woman aged 70-85 years in good health and CMV-seropositive. Each CDR3 is given with its conserved first and last residue. A D gene is named only where the DNA matches it firmly. Size values are once, few and many counts, or a class for expanded clones, and some rows have none.

abundance: -
d_gene: -
len: 13
v_gene: TRBV6-5
j_gene: TRBJ1-5
CDR3aa: CASRKGGGLPQHF
CDR3nt: TGTGCCAGCAGGAAAGGAGGAGGTTTACCCCAGCATTTT

abundance: -
d_gene: TRBD1
len: 14
v_gene: TRBV9
j_gene: TRBJ1-1
CDR3aa: CASSWGTGGTEAFF
CDR3nt: TGTGCCAGCAGCTGGGGTACAGGGGGCACTGAAGCTTTCTTT

abundance: -
d_gene: -
len: 15
v_gene: TRBV7-2
j_gene: TRBJ2-7
CDR3aa: CASSPRARNPYEQYF
CDR3nt: TGTGCCAGCAGCCCCAGGGCCAGAAACCCCTACGAGCAGTACTTC

abundance: -
d_gene: TRBD1
len: 16
v_gene: TRBV6-5
j_gene: TRBJ2-7
CDR3aa: CASSYTGTGGHDEQYF
CDR3nt: TGTGCCAGCAGTTACACCGGGACAGGGGGCCACGACGAGCAGTACTTC

abundance: few
d_gene: TRBD1
len: 14
v_gene: TRBV10-3
j_gene: TRBJ1-4
CDR3aa: CAIRGTGENEKLFF
CDR3nt: TGTGCCATCAGGGGGACAGGCGAGAATGAAAAACTGTTTTTT

abundance: -
d_gene: TRBD1
len: 11
v_gene: TRBV29-1
j_gene: TRBJ2-7
CDR3aa: CSARTGLEQYF
CDR3nt: TGCAGCGCGAGGACAGGGTTGGAGCAGTACTTC

abundance: -
d_gene: -
len: 14
v_gene: TRBV7-2
j_gene: TRBJ2-1
CDR3aa: CASSPFIAGNEQFF
CDR3nt: TGTGCCAGCAGCCCCTTTATCGCAGGCAATGAGCAGTTCTTC

abundance: -
d_gene: -
len: 15
v_gene: TRBV11-2
j_gene: TRBJ1-1
CDR3aa: CASSLRRSLNTEAFF
CDR3nt: TGTGCCAGCAGCTTACGACGGAGCCTGAACACTGAAGCTTTCTTT

abundance: -
d_gene: -
len: 13
v_gene: TRBV10-3
j_gene: TRBJ2-1
CDR3aa: CAISESVVHEQFF
CDR3nt: TGTGCCATCAGTGAGTCTGTAGTTCATGAGCAGTTCTTC

abundance: once
d_gene: TRBD2
len: 17
v_gene: TRBV9
j_gene: TRBJ2-1
CDR3aa: CASSTELAGGPGNEQFF
CDR3nt: TGTGCCAGCAGCACGGAACTAGCGGGGGGGCCCGGCAATGAGCAGTTCTTC

abundance: -
d_gene: TRBD1
len: 17
v_gene: TRBV5-1
j_gene: TRBJ2-6
CDR3aa: CASSSGQGTSGANVLTF
CDR3nt: TGCGCCAGCAGCTCCGGACAGGGAACGTCTGGGGCCAACGTCCTGACTTTC

abundance: once
d_gene: TRBD1
len: 14
v_gene: TRBV5-4
j_gene: TRBJ1-4
CDR3aa: CASSSGTAKEKLFF
CDR3nt: TGTGCCAGCAGTTCCGGGACAGCTAAAGAAAAACTGTTTTTT

abundance: -
d_gene: -
len: 11
v_gene: TRBV7-2
j_gene: TRBJ2-7
CDR3aa: CASSATYEQYF
CDR3nt: TGTGCCAGCAGCGCCACCTACGAGCAGTACTTC

abundance: -
d_gene: TRBD1
len: 13
v_gene: TRBV29-1
j_gene: TRBJ1-5
CDR3aa: CSVARGQNQPQHF
CDR3nt: TGCAGCGTTGCCCGGGGACAGAATCAGCCCCAGCATTTT

abundance: -
d_gene: -
len: 16
v_gene: TRBV5-1
j_gene: TRBJ2-7
CDR3aa: CASSFPVSGYTYEQYF
CDR3nt: TGCGCCAGCAGCTTCCCCGTCTCGGGGTATACCTACGAGCAGTACTTC